The 3 T cell receptor beta chains in this list originate from one sample, sequenced in a study of shared clonotypes between healthy human individuals. Libraries were prepared by immunoSEQ multiplex PCR; TCRdb keeps only in-frame clonotypes and omits some of them. The sample consists of approximately 2.5 million clones, roughly 93% of them appearing once. Sample: naive CD4+ T cells from PBMCs. Noted subset: CD45RA+ positively selected. The receptors come from a man younger than 35 in good health. Some clones in this sample may be carry-over from other donors' samples.

CDR3 sequence (DNA): TGTGCCAGCAGCTTCTATTCCCTCAACTCTGGAAACACCATATATTTT. Translated: CASSFYSLNSGNTIYF. The chain links TRBV7-8 to TRBJ1-3; unclear D gene. Germline assignment: CDR1 SGHVS and CDR2 FQNEAQ. V lost 3 bases, J lost 0 bases, and 12 bases lay in between. The CDR3 spans 16 residues.

The chain uses TRBV14 and TRBJ2-7; no reliable D call. This CDR3 has 13 amino acids. V lost 1 base and J 6 bases, leaving 10 bases between the germline ends. CDR1 is SGHDN and CDR2 is FVKESK in the germline V gene. The CDR3 here is CASSQVSFAEQYF. DNA for the CDR3: TGTGCCAGCAGCCAAGTTTCGTTTGCCGAGCAGTACTTC. Complete variable domain (other parts from reference TRBV14 and TRBJ2-7): EAGVTQFPSHSVIEKGQTVTLRCDPISGHDNLYWYRRVMGKEIKFLLHFVKESKQDESGMPNNRFLAERTGGTYSTLKVQPAELEDSGVYFCASSQVSFAEQYFGPGTRLTVT.

This clone was observed a single time. V gene TRBV28 combines with J gene TRBJ1-2, with D tentatively TRBD1 (5 bases). The germline CDR1 and CDR2 sequences are MDHEN and SYDVKM. The CDR3 extends over 15 amino acids. Deletions cut 5 bases from V and 5 bases from J, with 18 bases between. CDR3 in DNA: TGTGCCAGCAGTCAGCAGGGCCACGAGCCTTATGGCTACACCTTC. This sequence encodes CASSQQGHEPYGYTF.